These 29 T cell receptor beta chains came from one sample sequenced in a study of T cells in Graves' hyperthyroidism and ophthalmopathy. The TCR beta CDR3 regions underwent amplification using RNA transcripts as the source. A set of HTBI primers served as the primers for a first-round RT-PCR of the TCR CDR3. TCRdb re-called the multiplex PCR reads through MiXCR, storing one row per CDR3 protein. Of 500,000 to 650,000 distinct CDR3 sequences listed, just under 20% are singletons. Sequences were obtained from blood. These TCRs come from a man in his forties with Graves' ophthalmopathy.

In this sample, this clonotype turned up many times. The CDR3 sequence: CASTSSGTGNEQFF. CDR3 bases: TGTGCCAGCACCTCTAGCGGGACGGGCAATGAGCAGTTCTTC. The chain carries TRBV6-2 or TRBV6-3 and TRBJ2-1; 9 positions match TRBD2. The CDR3 loop spans 14 amino acids. With V trimmed by 7 bases and J by 6 bases, 7 bases remained unmatched. CDR1 MNHEY and CDR2 SVGEGT come from the germline V gene.

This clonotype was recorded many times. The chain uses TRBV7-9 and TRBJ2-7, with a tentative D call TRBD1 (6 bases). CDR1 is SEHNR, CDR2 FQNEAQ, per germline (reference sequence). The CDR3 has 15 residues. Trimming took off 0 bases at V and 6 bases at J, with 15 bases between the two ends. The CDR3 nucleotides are TGTGCCAGCAGCTTAGCGGAGATCAGGGGTGGCGAGCAGTACTTC. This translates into CASSLAEIRGGEQYF. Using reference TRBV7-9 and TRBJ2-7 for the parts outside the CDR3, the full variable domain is DTGVSQNPRHKITKRGQNVTFRCDPISEHNRLYWYRQTLGQGPEFLTYFQNEAQLEKSRLLSDRFSAERPKGSFSTLEIQRTEQGDSAMYLCASSLAEIRGGEQYFGPGTRLTVT.

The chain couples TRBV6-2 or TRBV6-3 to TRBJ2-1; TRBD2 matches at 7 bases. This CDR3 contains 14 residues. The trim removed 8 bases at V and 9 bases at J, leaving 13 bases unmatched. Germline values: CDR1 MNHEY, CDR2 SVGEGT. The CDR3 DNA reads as TGTGCCAGCTCTCGGGAACTAGCTAGCGGTGAGCAGTTCTTC. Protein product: CASSRELASGEQFF.

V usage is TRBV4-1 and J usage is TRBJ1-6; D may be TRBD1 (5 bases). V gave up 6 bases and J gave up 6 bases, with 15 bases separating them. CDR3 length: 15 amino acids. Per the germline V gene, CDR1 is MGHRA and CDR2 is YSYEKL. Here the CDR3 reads CASRERTGGNSPLHF. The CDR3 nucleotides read TGCGCCAGCAGGGAAAGGACTGGGGGTAATTCACCCCTCCACTTT.

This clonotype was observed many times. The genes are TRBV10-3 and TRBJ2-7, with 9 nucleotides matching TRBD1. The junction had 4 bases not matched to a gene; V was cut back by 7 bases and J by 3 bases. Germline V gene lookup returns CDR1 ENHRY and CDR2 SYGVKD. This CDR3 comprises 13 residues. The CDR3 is CAIKGTGHYEQYF. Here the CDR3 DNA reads TGTGCCATCAAAGGGACAGGGCACTACGAGCAGTACTTC.

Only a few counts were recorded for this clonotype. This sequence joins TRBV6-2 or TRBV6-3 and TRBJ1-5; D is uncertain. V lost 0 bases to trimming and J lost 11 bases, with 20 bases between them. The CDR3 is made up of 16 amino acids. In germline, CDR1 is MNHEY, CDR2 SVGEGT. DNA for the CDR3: TGTGCCAGCAGTTACTCAAGGCGGACGAAGGATTGGGCCCAGCATTTT. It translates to CASSYSRRTKDWAQHF.

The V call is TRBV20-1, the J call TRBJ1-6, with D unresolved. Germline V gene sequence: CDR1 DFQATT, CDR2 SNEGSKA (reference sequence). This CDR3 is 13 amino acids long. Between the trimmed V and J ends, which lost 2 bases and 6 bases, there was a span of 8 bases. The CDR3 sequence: CSARLGGNSPLHF. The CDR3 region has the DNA TGCAGTGCTAGATTGGGTGGTAATTCACCCCTCCACTTT.

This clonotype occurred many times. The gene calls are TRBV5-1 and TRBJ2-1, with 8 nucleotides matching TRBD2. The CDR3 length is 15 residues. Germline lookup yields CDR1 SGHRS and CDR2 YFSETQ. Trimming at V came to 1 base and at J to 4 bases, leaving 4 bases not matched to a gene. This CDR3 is CASSLRAGGYNEQFF. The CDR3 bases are TGCGCCAGCAGCTTGAGGGCGGGGGGTTACAATGAGCAGTTCTTC.

CDR3 sequence: CSVARRINEKLFF. CDR3 nucleotides: TGCAGCGTTGCGAGGCGGATTAATGAAAAACTGTTTTTT. This chain uses TRBV29-1 with TRBJ1-4, with D hard to call. Germline V lookup: CDR1 SQVTM, CDR2 ANQGSEA. V shed 4 bases and J shed 4 bases, with 10 bases lying between them. CDR3 length: 13 residues.

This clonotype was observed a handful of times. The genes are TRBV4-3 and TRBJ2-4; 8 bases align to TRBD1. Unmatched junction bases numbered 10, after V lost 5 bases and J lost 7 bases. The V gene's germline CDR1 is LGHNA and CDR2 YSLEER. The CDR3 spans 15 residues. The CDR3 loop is CASSVGQGRGNIQYF. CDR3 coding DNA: TGCGCCAGCAGCGTCGGACAGGGAAGGGGGAACATTCAGTACTTC.

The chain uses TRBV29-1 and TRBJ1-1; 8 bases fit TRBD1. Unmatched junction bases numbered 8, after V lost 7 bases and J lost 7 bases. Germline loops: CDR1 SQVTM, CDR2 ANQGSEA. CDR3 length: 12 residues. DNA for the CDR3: TGCAGCGCCGTTACAGGGGGGATTGAAGCTTTCTTT. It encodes CSAVTGGIEAFF.

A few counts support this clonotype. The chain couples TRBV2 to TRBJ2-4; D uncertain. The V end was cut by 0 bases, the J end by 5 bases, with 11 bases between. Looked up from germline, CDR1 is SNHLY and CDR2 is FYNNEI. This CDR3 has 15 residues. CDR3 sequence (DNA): TGTGCCAGCAGTGAAGCTCCGCCACTGCAAAACATTCAGTACTTC. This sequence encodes CASSEAPPLQNIQYF.

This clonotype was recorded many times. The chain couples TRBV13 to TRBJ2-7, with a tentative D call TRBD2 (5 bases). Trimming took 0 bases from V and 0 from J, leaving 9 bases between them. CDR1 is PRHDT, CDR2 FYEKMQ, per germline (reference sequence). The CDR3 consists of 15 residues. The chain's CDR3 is CASSLGGRSSYEQYF. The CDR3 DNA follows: TGTGCCAGCAGCTTAGGGGGGAGAAGCTCCTACGAGCAGTACTTC. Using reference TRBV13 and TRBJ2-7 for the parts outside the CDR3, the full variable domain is AAGVIQSPRHLIKEKRETATLKCYPIPRHDTVYWYQQGPGQDPQFLISFYEKMQSDKGSIPDRFSAQQFSDYHSELNMSSLELGDSALYFCASSLGGRSSYEQYFGPGTRLTVT.

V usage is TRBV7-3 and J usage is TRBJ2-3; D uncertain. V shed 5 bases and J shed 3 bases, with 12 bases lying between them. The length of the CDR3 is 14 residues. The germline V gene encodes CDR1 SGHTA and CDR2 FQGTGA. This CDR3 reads CASSPATGTDTQYF. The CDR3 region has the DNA TGTGCCAGCAGCCCTGCAACGGGTACAGATACGCAGTATTTT. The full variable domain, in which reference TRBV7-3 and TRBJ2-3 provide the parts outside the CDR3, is GAGVSQTPSNKVTEKGKYVELRCDPISGHTALYWYRQSLGQGPEFLIYFQGTGAADDSGLPNDRFFAVRPEGSVSTLKIQRTERGDSAVYLCASSPATGTDTQYFGPGTRLTVL.

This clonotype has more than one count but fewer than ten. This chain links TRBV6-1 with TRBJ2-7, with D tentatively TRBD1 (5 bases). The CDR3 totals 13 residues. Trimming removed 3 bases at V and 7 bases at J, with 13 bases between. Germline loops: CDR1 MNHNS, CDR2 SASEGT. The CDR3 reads CASSEGPVREQYF. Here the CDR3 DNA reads TGTGCCAGCAGTGAGGGGCCCGTCAGGGAGCAGTACTTC.

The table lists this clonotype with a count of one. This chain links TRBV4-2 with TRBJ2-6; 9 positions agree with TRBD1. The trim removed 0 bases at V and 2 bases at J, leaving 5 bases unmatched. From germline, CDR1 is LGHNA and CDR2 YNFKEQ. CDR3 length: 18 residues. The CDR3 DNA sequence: TGTGCCAGCAGCCAAGATCCACAGGGGGCGACTGGGGCCAACGTCCTGACTTTC. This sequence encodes CASSQDPQGATGANVLTF.

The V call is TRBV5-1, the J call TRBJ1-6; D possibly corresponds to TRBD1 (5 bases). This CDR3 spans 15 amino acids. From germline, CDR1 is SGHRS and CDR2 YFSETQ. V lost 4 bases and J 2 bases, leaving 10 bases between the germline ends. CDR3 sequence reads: CASSRGDAYNSPLHF. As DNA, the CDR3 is TGCGCCAGCAGCCGCGGGGACGCCTATAATTCACCCCTCCACTTT.

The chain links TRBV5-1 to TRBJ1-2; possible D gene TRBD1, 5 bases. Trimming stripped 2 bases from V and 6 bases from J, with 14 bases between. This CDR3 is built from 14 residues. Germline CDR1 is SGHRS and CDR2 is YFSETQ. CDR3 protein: CASSFEDFRDGYTF. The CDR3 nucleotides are TGCGCCAGCAGCTTCGAGGACTTCAGGGATGGCTACACCTTC.

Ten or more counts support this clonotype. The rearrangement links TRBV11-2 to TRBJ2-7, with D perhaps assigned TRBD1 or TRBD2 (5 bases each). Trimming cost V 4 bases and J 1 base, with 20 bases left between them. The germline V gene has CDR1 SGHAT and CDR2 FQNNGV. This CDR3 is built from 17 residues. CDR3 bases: TGTGCCAGCAGCTCATTATCCGGGACGGTGAAGTCCTACGAGCAGTACTTC. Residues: CASSSLSGTVKSYEQYF.

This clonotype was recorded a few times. The DNA of the CDR3 is TGTGCCAGCAGCCCTGGCAGTTGGGGAGGTGACAATGAGCAGTTCTTC. Translation: CASSPGSWGGDNEQFF. The rearrangement joins TRBV7-3 to TRBJ2-1, with D perhaps TRBD2 (6 bases). Per germline, CDR1 SGHTA and CDR2 FQGTGA. The V end lost 5 bases, the J end lost 5 bases, and 19 bases lay between the germline ends. The CDR3 covers 16 residues.

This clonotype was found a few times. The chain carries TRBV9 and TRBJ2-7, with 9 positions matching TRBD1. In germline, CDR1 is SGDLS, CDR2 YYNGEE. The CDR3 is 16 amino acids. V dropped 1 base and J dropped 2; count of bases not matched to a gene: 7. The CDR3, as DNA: TGTGCCAGCAGCGTACATACAGGGGGCCGGCCCTACGAGCAGTACTTC. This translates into CASSVHTGGRPYEQYF.

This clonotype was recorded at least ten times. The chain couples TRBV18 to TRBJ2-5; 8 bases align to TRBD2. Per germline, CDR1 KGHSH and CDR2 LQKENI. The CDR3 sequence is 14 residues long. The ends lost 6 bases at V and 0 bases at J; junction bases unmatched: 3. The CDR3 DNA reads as TGTGCCAGCTCGCCGGGACTAGACCAAGAGACCCAGTACTTC. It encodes CASSPGLDQETQYF.

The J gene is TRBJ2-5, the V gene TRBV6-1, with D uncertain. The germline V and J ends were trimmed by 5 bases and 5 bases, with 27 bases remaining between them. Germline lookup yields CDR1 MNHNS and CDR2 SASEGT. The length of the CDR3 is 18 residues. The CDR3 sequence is CASSSNSPTRAWTETQYF. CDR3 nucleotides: TGTGCCAGCAGTTCTAATAGCCCTACCAGAGCGTGGACGGAGACCCAGTACTTC.

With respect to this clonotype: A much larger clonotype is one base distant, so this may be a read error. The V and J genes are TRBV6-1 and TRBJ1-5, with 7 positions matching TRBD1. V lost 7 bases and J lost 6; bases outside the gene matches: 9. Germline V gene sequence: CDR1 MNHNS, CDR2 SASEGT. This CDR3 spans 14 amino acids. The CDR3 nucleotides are TGTGCCAGCATTGTCAGGGGGAGCGGTCAGCCCCAGCATTTT. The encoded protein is CASIVRGSGQPQHF.

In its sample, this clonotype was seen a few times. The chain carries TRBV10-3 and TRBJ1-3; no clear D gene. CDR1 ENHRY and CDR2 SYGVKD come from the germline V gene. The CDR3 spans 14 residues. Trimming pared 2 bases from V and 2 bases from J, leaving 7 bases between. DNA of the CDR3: TGTGCCATCAGTGAGCCGACTACTGGAAACACCATATATTTT. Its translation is CAISEPTTGNTIYF.

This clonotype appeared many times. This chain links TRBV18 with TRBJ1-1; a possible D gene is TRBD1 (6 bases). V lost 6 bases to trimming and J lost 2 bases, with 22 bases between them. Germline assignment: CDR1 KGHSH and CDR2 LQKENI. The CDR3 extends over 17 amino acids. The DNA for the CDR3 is TGTGCCAGCTCGTCTCGAATGACAGACAGGATAAACACTGAAGCTTTCTTT. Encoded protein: CASSSRMTDRINTEAFF.

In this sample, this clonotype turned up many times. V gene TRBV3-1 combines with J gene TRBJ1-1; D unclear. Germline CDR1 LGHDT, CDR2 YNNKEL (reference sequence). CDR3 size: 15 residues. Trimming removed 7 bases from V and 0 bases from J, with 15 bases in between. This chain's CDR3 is CASNHQSGLNTEAFF. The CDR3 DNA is TGTGCCAGCAACCACCAGTCCGGCCTGAACACTGAAGCTTTCTTT.

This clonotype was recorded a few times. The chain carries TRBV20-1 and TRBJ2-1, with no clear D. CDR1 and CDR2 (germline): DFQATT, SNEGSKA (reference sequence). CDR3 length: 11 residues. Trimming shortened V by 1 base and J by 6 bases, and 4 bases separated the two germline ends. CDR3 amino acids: CSARGPNEQFF. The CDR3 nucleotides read TGCAGTGCTAGAGGTCCCAATGAGCAGTTCTTC.

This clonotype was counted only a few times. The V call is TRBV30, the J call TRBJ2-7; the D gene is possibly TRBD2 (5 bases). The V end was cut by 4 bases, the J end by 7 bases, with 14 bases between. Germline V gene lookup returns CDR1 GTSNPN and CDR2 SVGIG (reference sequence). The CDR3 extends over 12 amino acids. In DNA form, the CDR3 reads TGTGCCTGGAAGGAGATGAGAGGGGAGCAGTACTTC. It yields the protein CAWKEMRGEQYF. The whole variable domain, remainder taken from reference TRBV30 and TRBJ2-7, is SQTIHQWPATLVQPVGSPLSLECTVEGTSNPNLYWYRQAAGRGLQLLFYSVGIGQISSEVPQNLSASRPQDRQFILSSKKLLLSDSGFYLCAWKEMRGEQYFGPGTRLTVT.